Each of the 4 T cell receptor beta chains below was sequenced from the same sample in a study of blood T cell repertoires in COVID-19. Here immunoSEQ multiplex PCR was the method, and the copy in TCRdb shows in-frame clones only, minus some. The sample carries 30,000 to 40,000 clones, 80% to 90% recorded once. The material sequenced was peripheral blood. These receptors all stem from a man aged 60 to 69 in a cohort sampled during active COVID-19.

The V gene is TRBV24-1, the J gene TRBJ2-1; TRBD2 aligns across 9 bases. After removal of 5 bases from V and 8 bases from J, the junction contained 9 bases not matched to a gene. Germline V gene data show CDR1 as KGHDR and CDR2 as SFDVKD. This CDR3 spans 15 amino acids. The CDR3 sequence: CATSVSSGRIDEQFF. The CDR3 bases are TGTGCCACCAGTGTATCCAGCGGGAGGATCGATGAGCAGTTCTTC.

This chain joins TRBV5-4 and TRBJ2-7, with a tentative D call TRBD2 (5 bases). CDR1 is SGHNT, CDR2 YYREEE, per germline (reference sequence). V was clipped by 0 bases and J by 7 bases, with 14 bases between them. The CDR3 is 14 amino acids. CDR3 in amino acids: CASSLEGPTGEQYF. As DNA, the CDR3 is TGTGCCAGCAGCTTGGAGGGTCCGACGGGGGAGCAGTACTTC.

This clone occurred a few times. Here the CDR3 reads CASSDAPAGGPNEQFF. The CDR3 nucleotides read TGCGCCAGCAGTGATGCCCCAGCGGGAGGGCCGAATGAGCAGTTCTTC. The rearrangement uses TRBV10-1 and TRBJ2-1; 10 bases align to TRBD2. This CDR3 is 16 amino acids long. Germline V gene sequence: CDR1 WNHNN, CDR2 SYGVQD (reference sequence). Trimming at V came to 3 bases and at J to 7 bases, leaving 9 bases not matched to a gene.

This chain connects TRBV5-1 to TRBJ2-1; 7 nucleotides line up with TRBD1. The CDR3 length is 19 residues. Looked up from germline, CDR1 is SGHRS and CDR2 is YFSETQ. Germline trimming cut 9 bases from V and 3 bases from J; bases unmatched to any gene: 24. The CDR3 loop reads CATTFRETGAPVSYNEQFF. DNA for the CDR3: TGCGCCACCACGTTCCGGGAAACAGGGGCCCCAGTAAGCTACAATGAGCAGTTCTTC.